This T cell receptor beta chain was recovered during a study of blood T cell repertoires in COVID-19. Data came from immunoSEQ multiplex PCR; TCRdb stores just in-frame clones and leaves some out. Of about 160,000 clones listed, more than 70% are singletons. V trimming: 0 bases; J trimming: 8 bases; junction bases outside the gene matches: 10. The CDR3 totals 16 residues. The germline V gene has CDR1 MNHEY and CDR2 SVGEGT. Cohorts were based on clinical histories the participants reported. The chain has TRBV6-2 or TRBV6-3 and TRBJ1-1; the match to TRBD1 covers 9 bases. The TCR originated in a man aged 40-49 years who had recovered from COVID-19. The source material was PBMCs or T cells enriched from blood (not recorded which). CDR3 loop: CASSYSPGQGVTEAFF. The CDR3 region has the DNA TGTGCCAGCAGTTACTCCCCGGGACAGGGAGTAACAGAAGCTTTCTTT.